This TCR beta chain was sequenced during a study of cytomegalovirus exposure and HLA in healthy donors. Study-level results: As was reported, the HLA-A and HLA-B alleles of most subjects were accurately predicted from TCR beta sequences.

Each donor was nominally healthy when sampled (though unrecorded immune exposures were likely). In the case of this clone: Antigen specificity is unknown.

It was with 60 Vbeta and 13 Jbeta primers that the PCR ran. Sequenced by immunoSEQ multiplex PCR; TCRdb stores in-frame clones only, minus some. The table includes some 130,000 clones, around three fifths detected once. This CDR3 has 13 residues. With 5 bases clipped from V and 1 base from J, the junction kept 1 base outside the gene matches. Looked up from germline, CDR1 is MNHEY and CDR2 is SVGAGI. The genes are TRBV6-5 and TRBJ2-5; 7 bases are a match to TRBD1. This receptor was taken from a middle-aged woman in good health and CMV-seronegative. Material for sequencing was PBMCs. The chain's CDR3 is CASSGTAQETQYF. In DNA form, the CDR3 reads TGTGCCAGCAGTGGGACAGCCCAAGAGACCCAGTACTTC.